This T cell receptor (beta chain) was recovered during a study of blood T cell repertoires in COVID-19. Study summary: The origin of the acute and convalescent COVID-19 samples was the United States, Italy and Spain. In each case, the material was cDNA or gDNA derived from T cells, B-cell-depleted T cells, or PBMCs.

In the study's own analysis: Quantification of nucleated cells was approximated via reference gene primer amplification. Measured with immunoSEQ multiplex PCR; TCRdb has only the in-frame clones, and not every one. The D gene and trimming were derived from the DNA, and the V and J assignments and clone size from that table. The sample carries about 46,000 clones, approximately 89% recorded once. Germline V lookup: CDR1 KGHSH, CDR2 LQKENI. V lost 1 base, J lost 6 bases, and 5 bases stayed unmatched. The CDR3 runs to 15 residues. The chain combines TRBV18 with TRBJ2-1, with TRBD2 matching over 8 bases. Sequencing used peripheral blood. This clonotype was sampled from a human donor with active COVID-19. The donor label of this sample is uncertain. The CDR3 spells CASSPLAGIANEQFF. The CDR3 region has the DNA TGTGCCAGCTCACCACTAGCGGGAATCGCCAATGAGCAGTTCTTC. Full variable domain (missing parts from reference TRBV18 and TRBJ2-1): NAGVMQNPRHLVRRRGQEARLRCSPMKGHSHVYWYRQLPEEGLKFMVYLQKENIIDESGMPKERFSAEFPKEGPSILRIQQVVRGDSAAYFCASSPLAGIANEQFFGPGTRLTVL.